Below are 12 T cell receptor beta chains sequenced from a single sample in a study of blood T cell repertoires in COVID-19. Produced via immunoSEQ multiplex PCR; TCRdb's table is partial and in-frame only. The sample lists roughly 250,000 clones; about 80% were seen once. Sample: peripheral blood. These receptors originate from a human donor in a cohort sampled during active COVID-19.

DNA for the CDR3: TGCGCCAGCACGAGATCTGGGGCCAACGTCCTGACTTTC. Translation: CASTRSGANVLTF. The chain employs TRBV10-2 and TRBJ2-6; D is ambiguous. V gave up 7 bases and J gave up 1 base, with 5 bases separating them. Germline CDR1 is WSHSY and CDR2 is SAAADI. CDR3 length: 13 residues.

V and J are TRBV6-6 and TRBJ1-6; D might be TRBD1 (5 bases). Trimming shortened V by 4 bases and J by 7 bases, and 17 bases separated the two germline ends. The germline gives CDR1 MNHNY, CDR2 SVGAGI (reference sequence). CDR3 size: 16 residues. The DNA for the CDR3 is TGTGCCAGCAGTTCCGCGGGACGGCGAACGAATTCACCCCTCCACTTT. Translating it yields CASSSAGRRTNSPLHF.

The genes are TRBV10-2 and TRBJ2-1; D is possibly TRBD2 (6 bases). V shed 7 bases and J shed 3 bases, with 16 bases lying between them. Per germline, CDR1 WSHSY and CDR2 SAAADI. CDR3 length equals 15 residues. This CDR3 reads CASIDGRSGYNEQFF. CDR3 nucleotides: TGCGCCAGCATCGATGGGAGGAGTGGCTACAATGAGCAGTTCTTC.

This chain uses TRBV27 with TRBJ1-4; 11 positions match TRBD1. CDR1 and CDR2 (germline): MNHEY, SMNVEV (reference sequence). V shed 5 bases and J 7 bases; nucleotides not matched to a gene: 6. CDR3 length equals 15 residues. The CDR3 region is CASSPRTGGVEKLFF. Here the CDR3 DNA reads TGTGCCAGCAGTCCAAGGACAGGGGGCGTTGAAAAACTGTTTTTT.

CDR3 coding DNA: TGTGCCAGCAGCCAAAGGGGACAGGGGAGTGAAAAACTGTTTTTT. Protein: CASSQRGQGSEKLFF. The rearrangement uses TRBV3-1 (or the pseudogene TRBV3-2) and TRBJ1-4, with TRBD1 identical over 10 bases. Germline V gene lookup returns CDR1 LGHDT and CDR2 YNNKEL (reference sequence). This CDR3 has 15 amino acids. V lost 2 bases to trimming and J lost 7 bases; unmatched junction nucleotides: 4.

The CDR3 loop reads CASFGGLAVGYTDTQYF. The CDR3 DNA reads TGCGCCAGCTTCGGGGGGCTAGCGGTCGGATACACAGATACGCAGTATTTT. The chain joins TRBV5-1 to TRBJ2-3; TRBD2 is a possible D gene (7 bases). Germline V lookup: CDR1 SGHRS, CDR2 YFSETQ. The CDR3 runs 17 residues. Trimming stripped 7 bases from V and 2 bases from J, with 23 bases between.

This clone has a single count. The DNA of the CDR3 is TGTGCCAGCAGTAAATCGACAGGGATGAACACTGAAGCTTTCTTT. Translating gives CASSKSTGMNTEAFF. The V gene is TRBV6-6, the J gene TRBJ1-1, with 7 bases that match TRBD1. The ends lost 5 bases at V and 0 bases at J; junction bases unmatched: 6. CDR1 is MNHNY, CDR2 SVGAGI, per germline (reference sequence). CDR3 length equals 15 residues.

This clone came up once. The chain carries TRBV20-1 and TRBJ2-7; tentative D call: TRBD1 (6 bases). Trimming removed 6 bases at V and 8 bases at J, with 14 bases between. CDR1 DFQATT and CDR2 SNEGSKA come from the germline V gene (reference sequence). The CDR3 totals 11 residues. CDR3 in DNA: TGCAGTGCCGATCAGGGGAGCAAGCAGTACTTC. Its protein product is CSADQGSKQYF.

The gene calls are TRBV7-2 and TRBJ2-3; 7 bases match TRBD2. Looked up from germline, CDR1 is SGHTA and CDR2 is FQGNSA. After removal of 5 bases from V and 0 bases from J, the junction contained 5 bases not matched to a gene. This CDR3 comprises 15 residues. DNA for the CDR3: TGTGCCAGCAGCCCAAGGCGGGGGAGCACAGATACGCAGTATTTT. This sequence encodes CASSPRRGSTDTQYF.

This rearrangement joins TRBV9 to TRBJ2-5; D possibly corresponds to TRBD1 (6 bases). The V end lost 2 bases, the J end lost 4 bases, and 12 bases lay between the germline ends. There are 14 residues in the CDR3. CDR1 and CDR2 from the germline V gene are SGDLS and YYNGEE. The CDR3 coding sequence is TGTGCCAGCAGCGTTAACAGGGCCGGAGAGACCCAGTACTTC. This codes for CASSVNRAGETQYF.

The chain recombines TRBV3-1 (or the pseudogene TRBV3-2) with TRBJ2-1; TRBD2 matches at 7 bases. Trimming took 3 bases from V and 1 from J; bases not matched to a gene: 9. The germline V gene encodes CDR1 LGHDT and CDR2 YNNKEL (reference sequence). This CDR3 comprises 17 residues. The chain's CDR3 is CASSQSMAGDSYNEQFF. The DNA of the CDR3 is TGTGCCAGCAGCCAGTCAATGGCGGGGGATTCCTACAATGAGCAGTTCTTC.

This clone was detected only once. The chain links TRBV3-1 (or the pseudogene TRBV3-2) to TRBJ2-3; possible D gene TRBD2, 5 bases. The V end lost 4 bases, the J end lost 1 base, and 12 bases lay between the germline ends. The CDR3 runs to 15 residues. Germline lookup yields CDR1 LGHDT and CDR2 YNNKEL (reference sequence). The CDR3 DNA follows: TGTGCCAGCAGCCTAGCGCCTTGGGGCACAGATACGCAGTATTTT. As protein: CASSLAPWGTDTQYF.